The entry below gives a single TCR beta chain sequence along with its context. The target antigen is unknown. The data were taken from a study of cytomegalovirus exposure and HLA in healthy donors. PCR involved 60 Vbeta and 13 Jbeta primers. Method: immunoSEQ multiplex PCR; TCRdb's copy keeps in-frame clones and lacks some. The sample yields 76,000 or so clones, 70% to 85% seen once. The V end lost 4 bases, the J end lost 1 base, and 11 bases lay between the germline ends. The CDR3 totals 14 residues. CDR1 and CDR2 from the germline V gene are SGHRS and YFSETQ. Notes on the study in general: The study put around 180 TCR beta chains on its list as cytomegalovirus-associated. For TCR beta chains, V- and J-gene trimming was later linked to a missense DCLRE1C variant.

The chain is built from TRBV5-1 and TRBJ1-1; D gene ambiguous. This receptor was identified in a man aged 25 to 40 in good health and CMV-seronegative. The sample comprised PBMCs. Written as DNA, the CDR3 is TGCGCCAGCAGCCCAGACTCGACGAACACTGAAGCTTTCTTT. Translating it yields CASSPDSTNTEAFF.